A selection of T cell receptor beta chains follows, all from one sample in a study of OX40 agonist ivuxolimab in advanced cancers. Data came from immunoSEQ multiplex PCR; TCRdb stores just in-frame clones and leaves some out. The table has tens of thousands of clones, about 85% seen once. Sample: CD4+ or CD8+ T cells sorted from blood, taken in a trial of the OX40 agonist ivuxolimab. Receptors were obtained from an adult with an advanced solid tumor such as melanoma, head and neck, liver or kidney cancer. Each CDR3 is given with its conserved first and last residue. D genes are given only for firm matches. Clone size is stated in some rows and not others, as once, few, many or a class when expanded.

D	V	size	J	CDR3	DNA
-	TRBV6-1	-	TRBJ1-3	CASSGQVSSGNTIYF	TGTGCCAGCAGTGGACAGGTTAGCTCTGGAAACACCATATATTTT
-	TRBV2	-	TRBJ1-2	CASSAGRAAYGYTF	TGTGCCAGCAGTGCAGGCAGGGCTGCCTATGGCTACACCTTC
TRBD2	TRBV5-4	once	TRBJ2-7	CASSLAGGRSEQYF	TGTGCCAGCAGCTTGGCGGGGGGGCGTTCCGAGCAGTACTTC
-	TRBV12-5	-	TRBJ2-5	CASGSDSQETQYF	TGTGCTAGTGGCTCGGACAGCCAAGAGACCCAGTACTTC
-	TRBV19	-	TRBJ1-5	CASSVLGEQPQHF	TGTGCCAGTAGTGTGCTTGGTGAGCAGCCCCAGCATTTT
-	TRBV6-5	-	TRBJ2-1	CASRLSGSNEQFF	TGTGCCAGCAGATTGTCCGGTTCCAATGAGCAGTTCTTC
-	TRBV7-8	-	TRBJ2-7	CASSLWGVYEQYF	TGTGCCAGCAGCTTATGGGGAGTGTACGAGCAGTACTTC
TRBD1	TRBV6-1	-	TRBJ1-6	CASRQGQDNSPLHF	TGTGCCAGCAGACAGGGACAGGATAATTCACCCCTCCACTTT
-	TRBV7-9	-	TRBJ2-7	CASSPSPGAEQYF	TGTGCCAGCAGCCCGTCACCGGGAGCGGAGCAGTACTTC
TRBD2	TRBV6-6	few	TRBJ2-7	CASSPLGLAGNTQQYF	TGTGCCAGCAGTCCCCTCGGACTAGCCGGAAATACCCAGCAGTACTTC
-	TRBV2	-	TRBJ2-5	CASRALDGGQETQYF	TGTGCCAGCAGGGCCCTCGACGGGGGCCAAGAGACCCAGTACTTC
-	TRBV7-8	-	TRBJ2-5	CASSLNGQDGETQYF	TGTGCCAGCAGCTTAAATGGGCAGGATGGAGAGACCCAGTACTTC
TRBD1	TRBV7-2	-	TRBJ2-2	CASSFDRVTGELFF	TGTGCCAGCAGCTTCGACAGGGTGACCGGGGAGCTGTTTTTT
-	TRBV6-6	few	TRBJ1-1	CASSYGRGAFF	TGTGCCAGCAGTTACGGCAGGGGAGCTTTCTTT
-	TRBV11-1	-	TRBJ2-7	CASSPGPSYEQYF	TGTGCCAGCAGCCCGGGCCCCTCCTACGAGCAGTACTTC
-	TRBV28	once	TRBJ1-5	CASSTNGVVAHQPQHF	TGTGCCAGCAGTACTAATGGGGTTGTGGCCCATCAGCCCCAGCATTTT
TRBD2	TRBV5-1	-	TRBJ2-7	CASSLEGGSLYEQYF	TGCGCCAGCAGCTTGGAGGGCGGGAGTCTGTACGAGCAGTACTTC
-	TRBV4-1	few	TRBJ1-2	CASSSFERGYGYTF	TGCGCCAGCAGCTCGTTTGAGAGGGGCTATGGCTACACCTTC
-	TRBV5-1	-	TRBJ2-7	CASSPSPGNSEQYF	TGCGCCAGCAGCCCTTCCCCGGGTAACAGCGAGCAGTACTTC
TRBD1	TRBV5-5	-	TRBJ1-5	CASSLRDRGASGIDQPQHF	TGTGCCAGCAGCTTGAGGGACAGGGGGGCCTCTGGTATCGATCAGCCCCAGCATTTT
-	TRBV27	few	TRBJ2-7	CASSFRDSYEQYF	TGTGCCAGCAGTTTCAGGGATTCCTACGAGCAGTACTTC
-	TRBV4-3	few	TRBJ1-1	CASSQESGSPNTEAFF	TGCGCCAGCAGCCAAGAATCCGGATCCCCAAACACTGAAGCTTTCTTT